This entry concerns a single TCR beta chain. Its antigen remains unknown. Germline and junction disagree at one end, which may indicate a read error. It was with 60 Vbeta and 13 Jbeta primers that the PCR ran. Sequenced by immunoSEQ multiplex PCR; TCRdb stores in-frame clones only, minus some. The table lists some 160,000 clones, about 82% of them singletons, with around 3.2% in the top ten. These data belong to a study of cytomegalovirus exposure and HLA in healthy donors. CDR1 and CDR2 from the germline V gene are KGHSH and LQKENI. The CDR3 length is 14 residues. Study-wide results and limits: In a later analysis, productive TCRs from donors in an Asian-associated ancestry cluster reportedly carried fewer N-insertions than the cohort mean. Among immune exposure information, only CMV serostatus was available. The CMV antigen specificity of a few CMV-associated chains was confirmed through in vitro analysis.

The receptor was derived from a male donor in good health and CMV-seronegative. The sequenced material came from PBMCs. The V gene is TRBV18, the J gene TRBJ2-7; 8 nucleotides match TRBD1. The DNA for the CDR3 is TGTGCCAGCTCACCGACAGGGGTAGCCTATGAGCAGTACTTC. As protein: CASSPTGVAYEQYF.